This TCR beta chain was identified during a study of spatial heterogeneity in lung cancer. Study in general: The authors sequenced available follow-up PBMC samples, taken a median of approximately 2 years after resection. The mean occurrence of each unique TCR and UMI combination in raw reads exceeded 9.5.

The V gene's germline CDR1 is SGHDN and CDR2 FVKESK. V gave up 6 bases and J gave up 5 bases, with 16 bases separating them. This CDR3 is built from 15 residues. This clonotype was found once. The time point: blood at routine non-recurrence follow-up after resection. Sequencing of whole RNA from tumor, nontumor lung or frozen PBMC involved no sorting. TCRdb reprocessed the 5' RACE reads via MiXCR and lists one record per CDR3 protein. The profile shows around 110,000 distinct CDR3 sequences, 12% of them singletons. This chain links TRBV14 with TRBJ2-2; D is uncertain. The sequence derives from a male donor with early-stage non-small cell lung cancer. Sequenced here: PBMCs, sampled at follow-up. For the CDR3, the DNA is TGTGCCAGCAGTCAGACATTTTTTGGGACCGGGGAGCTGTTTTTT. It yields the protein CASSQTFFGTGELFF.